This section outlines one T cell receptor (beta chain) sequence together with its context. The antigen is unknown. These data come from a study of graft-versus-host responses after intestinal transplantation. Study information: Each recipient received anti-thymocyte globulin induction, then tacrolimus and steroids for 2 to 3 years.

Overall study results and limits: Researchers found peak circulating GvH clone levels linked to early post-transplant HvG declines. Recipient marrow harbored GvH clones, some of which surfaced first in ileum or blood. Within allografts, high graft-versus-host to host-versus-graft clonal ratios were seen among patients with graft-donor T cell macrochimerism.

This CDR3 is built from 15 residues. The germline gives CDR1 MDHEN, CDR2 SYDVKM. Trimming removed 3 bases from V and 5 bases from J, with 14 bases in between. Sequencing was performed with immunoSEQ multiplex PCR; in TCRdb, only in-frame clones are kept and a portion is missing. The sample has tens of thousands of clones, roughly 80% seen once; the top ten hold roughly 3.6%. Sequences were derived from PBMCs, sampled 1,000 to 1,300 days after transplant. This TCR derives from a human patient who received an intestinal transplant, so some T cells may come from the graft donor. The chain joins TRBV28 to TRBJ2-1, with D possibly TRBD2 on 7 matching bases. The CDR3 DNA sequence: TGTGCCAGCAGTTTTGCGTTAGGGGGGGACAATGAGCAGTTCTTC. Translating it yields CASSFALGGDNEQFF.